These T cell receptor beta chains were read from a single sample in a study of tissue T cells after allogeneic stem cell transplantation. Assay: immunoSEQ multiplex PCR; the TCRdb copy retains only in-frame clones and omits some. This table has 3,000 or so clones, 62% appearing once. The sequences come from ascending colon tissue, collected at autopsy. All receptors derive from a male patient at least 60 years old with steroid-refractory graft-versus-host disease after an allogeneic stem cell transplant. The T cells may partly be graft donor cells. Both conserved end residues are part of each CDR3. The order of the fields is V gene, clone size, J gene, D gene, CDR3 DNA, CDR3 protein. A D gene is named only where the DNA matches it firmly. A row's size may be missing; if present it is once, few, many or a size class.

v_gene: TRBV18
abundance: NA
j_gene: TRBJ2-7
d_gene: NA
CDR3nt: TGTGCCAGCTCACAGGGGACCAGACCCTACGAGCAGTACTTC
CDR3aa: CASSQGTRPYEQYF

v_gene: TRBV10-2
abundance: NA
j_gene: TRBJ2-1
d_gene: NA
CDR3nt: TGCGCCAGCAGTGATGGAGGGGGGACCTCCCGGATTAACAATGAGCAGTTCTTC
CDR3aa: CASSDGGGTSRINNEQFF

v_gene: TRBV7-2
abundance: once
j_gene: TRBJ2-1
d_gene: TRBD2
CDR3nt: TGTGCCAGCAGCTTAGGGACTAGCGGGGGATACAATGAGCAGTTCTTC
CDR3aa: CASSLGTSGGYNEQFF

v_gene: TRBV27
abundance: NA
j_gene: TRBJ2-1
d_gene: TRBD1
CDR3nt: TGTGCCAGCAGTTTAGGGGACAGGATTACTAACAATGAGCAGTTCTTC
CDR3aa: CASSLGDRITNNEQFF

v_gene: TRBV19
abundance: NA
j_gene: TRBJ2-1
d_gene: TRBD1
CDR3nt: TGTGCCAGTACCGGGACAGGGTATAGCAATGAGCAGTTCTTC
CDR3aa: CASTGTGYSNEQFF

v_gene: TRBV11-1
abundance: few
j_gene: TRBJ2-1
d_gene: TRBD1
CDR3nt: TGTGCCAGCAGCCCCACGGACAGGGGGCTTAGTAATGAGCAGTTCTTC
CDR3aa: CASSPTDRGLSNEQFF

v_gene: TRBV5-5
abundance: NA
j_gene: TRBJ2-7
d_gene: NA
CDR3nt: TGTGCCAGCAGCTTGACCGGGACGTTGACCTACGAGCAGTACTTC
CDR3aa: CASSLTGTLTYEQYF

v_gene: TRBV14
abundance: NA
j_gene: TRBJ2-4
d_gene: NA
CDR3nt: TGTGCCAGCAGTCCCCGACAGTTTGGAAACATTCAGTACTTC
CDR3aa: CASSPRQFGNIQYF

v_gene: TRBV27
abundance: NA
j_gene: TRBJ1-4
d_gene: NA
CDR3nt: TGTGCCAGCAGTTTCCTGACAGGAACTAATGAAAAACTGTTTTTT
CDR3aa: CASSFLTGTNEKLFF

v_gene: TRBV5-1
abundance: NA
j_gene: TRBJ2-3
d_gene: NA
CDR3nt: TGCGCCAGCAGGTGGTGGGATACGCAGTATTTT
CDR3aa: CASRWWDTQYF

v_gene: TRBV5-5
abundance: NA
j_gene: TRBJ1-2
d_gene: TRBD1
CDR3nt: TGTGCCAGCAGCTGGGGGACAGGGGTGGAAGATAACTATGGCTACACCTTC
CDR3aa: CASSWGTGVEDNYGYTF

v_gene: TRBV5-6
abundance: few
j_gene: TRBJ1-1
d_gene: NA
CDR3nt: TGTGCCAGCAGCTCGTACATGGGCACCGGAGCTTTCTTT
CDR3aa: CASSSYMGTGAFF

v_gene: TRBV12-5
abundance: NA
j_gene: TRBJ2-2
d_gene: NA
CDR3nt: TGTGCTAGCCACCGGGACGGGAACACCGGGGAGCTGTTTTTT
CDR3aa: CASHRDGNTGELFF

v_gene: TRBV7-2
abundance: few
j_gene: TRBJ2-5
d_gene: TRBD2
CDR3nt: TGTGCCAGCAGCTCAGGACTAGCGGAGACCCAGTACTTC
CDR3aa: CASSSGLAETQYF

v_gene: TRBV5-6
abundance: NA
j_gene: TRBJ2-7
d_gene: NA
CDR3nt: TGTGCCAGCAGCTTGATTTCCGAGCAGTACTTC
CDR3aa: CASSLISEQYF

v_gene: TRBV19
abundance: NA
j_gene: TRBJ2-6
d_gene: NA
CDR3nt: TGTGCCAGTACTAATTCTCCCTCTGGGGCCAACGTCCTGACTTTC
CDR3aa: CASTNSPSGANVLTF

v_gene: TRBV6-5
abundance: few
j_gene: TRBJ2-3
d_gene: NA
CDR3nt: TGTGCCAGCAGAGCCGGCCGGGATACGCAGTATTTT
CDR3aa: CASRAGRDTQYF

v_gene: TRBV6-5
abundance: NA
j_gene: TRBJ2-3
d_gene: NA
CDR3nt: TGTGCCAGCAGTTATCAACAGGCAGATACGCAGTATTTT
CDR3aa: CASSYQQADTQYF

v_gene: TRBV19
abundance: NA
j_gene: TRBJ1-1
d_gene: NA
CDR3nt: TGTGCCAGTAGAAGGACAGCAGCGAACACTGAAGCTTTCTTT
CDR3aa: CASRRTAANTEAFF

v_gene: TRBV5-6
abundance: NA
j_gene: TRBJ1-5
d_gene: NA
CDR3nt: TGTGCCAGCAGCTCGGGAGATCAGCCCCAGCATTTT
CDR3aa: CASSSGDQPQHF

v_gene: TRBV29-1
abundance: medium-sized
j_gene: TRBJ1-1
d_gene: NA
CDR3nt: TGCAGCGTTATTAGCCCCATGAACACTGAAGCTTTCTTT
CDR3aa: CSVISPMNTEAFF

v_gene: TRBV9
abundance: NA
j_gene: TRBJ2-1
d_gene: NA
CDR3nt: TGTGCCAGCAGCGATAGGATGAGCTCCTACAATGAGCAGTTCTTC
CDR3aa: CASSDRMSSYNEQFF

v_gene: TRBV4-3
abundance: few
j_gene: TRBJ2-2
d_gene: NA
CDR3nt: TGCGCCAGCAGCCCTCGGGACGGGGAGCTGTTTTTT
CDR3aa: CASSPRDGELFF

v_gene: TRBV5-8
abundance: few
j_gene: TRBJ2-1
d_gene: NA
CDR3nt: TGTGCCAGCAGCTTGGTTCGCAATGAGCAGTTCTTC
CDR3aa: CASSLVRNEQFF

v_gene: TRBV19
abundance: NA
j_gene: TRBJ2-7
d_gene: NA
CDR3nt: TGTGCCAGTAGTATACTTCAGGGATACCGCGAGCAGTACTTC
CDR3aa: CASSILQGYREQYF

v_gene: TRBV5-1
abundance: NA
j_gene: TRBJ2-3
d_gene: TRBD2
CDR3nt: TGCGCCAGCAGCACCCTAGCGGGGGGTAGCACAGATACGCAGTATTTT
CDR3aa: CASSTLAGGSTDTQYF

v_gene: TRBV5-4
abundance: few
j_gene: TRBJ1-3
d_gene: NA
CDR3nt: TGTGCCAGCAGCTTGGGACCCAGGGCTGGAAACACCATATATTTT
CDR3aa: CASSLGPRAGNTIYF

v_gene: TRBV3-1/TRBV3-2
abundance: few
j_gene: TRBJ1-2
d_gene: NA
CDR3nt: TGTGCCAGCAGCCAAACAGCTAACTATGGCTACACCTTC
CDR3aa: CASSQTANYGYTF

v_gene: TRBV29-1
abundance: NA
j_gene: TRBJ2-3
d_gene: NA
CDR3nt: TGCAGCGTTGAGGGGAGTGAAGATACGCAGTATTTT
CDR3aa: CSVEGSEDTQYF

v_gene: TRBV3-1/TRBV3-2
abundance: NA
j_gene: TRBJ2-7
d_gene: NA
CDR3nt: TGTGCCAGCAGTATAATAAAAGGAGGGTCCTACGAGCAGTACTTC
CDR3aa: CASSIIKGGSYEQYF

v_gene: TRBV14
abundance: NA
j_gene: TRBJ2-1
d_gene: TRBD1
CDR3nt: TGTGCCAGCAGCACCCTGGACAGGGGGCAATACAATGAGCAGTTCTTC
CDR3aa: CASSTLDRGQYNEQFF

v_gene: TRBV6-2/TRBV6-3
abundance: NA
j_gene: TRBJ2-5
d_gene: NA
CDR3nt: TGTGCCAGCAGTTACTCTTTTATGCGTCTTGGCAGGGTGTCACGGGAGACCCAGTACTTC
CDR3aa: CASSYSFMRLGRVSRETQYF